This is a list of T cell receptor beta chains from one sample in a study of T cell responses to AZD1222 COVID-19 vaccine. TCRdb keeps only in-frame clones here, not all; method: immunoSEQ multiplex PCR. Here the sample spans 130,000 or so clones, around 94% being singletons. The starting material was peripheral blood, obtained on day 0 of AZD1222 vaccination. The source of these receptors is an adult in good health. Each CDR3 is given with its conserved first and last residue. Each record gives: J gene, V gene, D gene, clone size, CDR3 DNA, CDR3 protein. A D gene is named only where the DNA matches it firmly. Clone size is shown for a subset of rows, as once, few, many or a class of expanded clone.

>TRBJ1-5|TRBV4-1|-|once
TGCGCCAGCAGCCAAGAAGGATATAGCAATCAGCCCCAGCATTTT
CASSQEGYSNQPQHF
>TRBJ2-2|TRBV6-5|-|-
TGTGCCAGCACCGAATTACAGGGGAACACCGGGGAGCTGTTTTTT
CASTELQGNTGELFF
>TRBJ2-3|TRBV6-6|-|-
TGTGCCAGCACGGGAACCGGCACAGATACGCAGTATTTT
CASTGTGTDTQYF
>TRBJ2-7|TRBV29-1|TRBD2|-
TGCAGCGTTGAACTAGCGGGAGGGTACGAGCAGTACTTC
CSVELAGGYEQYF
>TRBJ2-3|TRBV5-1|TRBD1|-
TGCGCCAGCAGCTTGCAGGGGGCTAGCACAGATACGCAGTATTTT
CASSLQGASTDTQYF
>TRBJ1-1|TRBV5-1|-|-
TGCGCCAGCAGCTTGACGGGACGGATGAACACTGAAGCTTTCTTT
CASSLTGRMNTEAFF
>TRBJ2-2|TRBV5-1|TRBD1|-
TGCGCCAGCAGCTTACGGACAGGGGGCCTTCCGAACACCGGGGAGCTGTTTTTT
CASSLRTGGLPNTGELFF
>TRBJ1-1|TRBV28|-|-
TGTGCCAGCAGCCGAACACAGAACACTGAAGCTTTCTTT
CASSRTQNTEAFF
>TRBJ2-1|TRBV20-1|-|once
TGCAGTTCAGCGTTTTACAATGAGCAGTTCTTC
CSSAFYNEQFF
>TRBJ2-1|TRBV21-1|-|-
TGTGCCAGCAGCGAAAGGGCGGGCGGGACTAGCGGGCGACTTGGGGCGGATGAGCAGTTCTTC
CASSERAGGTSGRLGADEQFF
>TRBJ1-4|TRBV5-1|-|-
TGCGCCAGCAGCCCGGAAGGAGAAAAACTGTTTTTT
CASSPEGEKLFF
>TRBJ1-2|TRBV18|-|-
TGTGCCAGCTCACCACGGGGTGCAGGTGGCTACACCTTC
CASSPRGAGGYTF
>TRBJ2-7|TRBV19|TRBD1|once
TGTGCCAGTAGCTGGACAGGGGGCTACGAGCAGTACTTC
CASSWTGGYEQYF
>TRBJ1-5|TRBV29-1|-|-
TGCAGCGTGGCTGGGACTGATAATCAGCCCCAGCATTTT
CSVAGTDNQPQHF
>TRBJ2-7|TRBV27|-|-
TGTGCCAGCAGTTCCATTCGGTCCTACGAGCAGTACTTC
CASSSIRSYEQYF